This TCR beta chain was sequenced in a study of a mutant IDH1 vaccine in newly diagnosed glioma. Looking at the study overall: The patients received vaccinations eight times, in weeks 1, 3, 5, 7, 11, 15, 19 and 23. Patients arrived already treated with radiotherapy, temozolomide, or both, most having had both.

Method: immunoSEQ multiplex PCR; TCRdb's copy keeps in-frame clones and lacks some. Of over 30,000 clones listed, approximately 83% are singletons. Regarding time point: week 5, during vaccination. Vaccine doses each comprised 300 ug of mutant IDH1 20-mer peptide, with topical imiquimod. The V gene's germline CDR1 is SGHDN and CDR2 FVKESK. Between the trimmed V and J ends, which lost 2 bases and 4 bases, there was a span of 11 bases. The CDR3 is made up of 14 amino acids. Points on this clone: The antigen is not known.

This clonotype was obtained from a young man with glioma. Material: PBMCs, obtained from a glioma patient whose treatment included an IDH1 peptide vaccine. J is TRBJ1-2 and V is TRBV14; possibly TRBD1 for D (5 bases). Here the CDR3 DNA reads TGTGCCAGCAGCCAATTCGAGGGGATCTATGGCTACACCTTC. This gives the protein CASSQFEGIYGYTF. Together with reference TRBV14 and TRBJ1-2, the CDR3 gives the full variable domain: EAGVTQFPSHSVIEKGQTVTLRCDPISGHDNLYWYRRVMGKEIKFLLHFVKESKQDESGMPNNRFLAERTGGTYSTLKVQPAELEDSGVYFCASSQFEGIYGYTFGSGTRLTVV.